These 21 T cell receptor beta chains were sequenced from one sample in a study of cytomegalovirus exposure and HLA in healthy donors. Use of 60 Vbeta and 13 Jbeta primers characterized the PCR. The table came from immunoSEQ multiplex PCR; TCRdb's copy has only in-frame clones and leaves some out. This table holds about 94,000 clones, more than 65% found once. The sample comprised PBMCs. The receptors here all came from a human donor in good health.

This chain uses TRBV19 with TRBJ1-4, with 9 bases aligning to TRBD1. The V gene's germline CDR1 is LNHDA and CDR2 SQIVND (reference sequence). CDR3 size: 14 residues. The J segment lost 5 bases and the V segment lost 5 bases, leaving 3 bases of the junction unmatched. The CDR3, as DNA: TGTGCCAGTAGTGAGGGACAGGGAAATGAAAAACTGTTTTTT. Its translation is CASSEGQGNEKLFF.

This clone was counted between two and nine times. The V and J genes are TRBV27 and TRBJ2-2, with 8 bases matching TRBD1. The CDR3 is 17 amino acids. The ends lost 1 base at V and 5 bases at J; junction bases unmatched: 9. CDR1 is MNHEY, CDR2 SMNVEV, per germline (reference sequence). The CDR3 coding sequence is TGTGCCAGCAGTTTATATTATGGCCAGGGGGCGACCGGGGAGCTGTTTTTT. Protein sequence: CASSLYYGQGATGELFF.

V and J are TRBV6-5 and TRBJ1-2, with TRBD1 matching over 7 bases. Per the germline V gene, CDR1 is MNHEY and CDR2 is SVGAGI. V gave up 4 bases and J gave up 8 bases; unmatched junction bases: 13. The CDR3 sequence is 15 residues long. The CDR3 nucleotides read TGTGCCAGCAGTTCTAACCTCGACAGGGCGGAAGGCTACACCTTC. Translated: CASSSNLDRAEGYTF.

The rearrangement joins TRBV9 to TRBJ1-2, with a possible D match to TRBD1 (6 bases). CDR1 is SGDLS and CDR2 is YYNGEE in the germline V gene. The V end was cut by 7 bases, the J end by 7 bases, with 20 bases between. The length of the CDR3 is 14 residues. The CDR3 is CASSPGQGWGGYTF. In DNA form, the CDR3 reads TGTGCCAGCTCTCCGGGACAAGGTTGGGGTGGCTACACCTTC.

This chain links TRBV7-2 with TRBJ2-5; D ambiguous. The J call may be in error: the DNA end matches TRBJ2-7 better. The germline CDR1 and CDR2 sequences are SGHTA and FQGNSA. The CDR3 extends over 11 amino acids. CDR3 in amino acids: CASSPAYEQYF. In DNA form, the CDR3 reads TGTGCCAGCAGCCCCGCCTACGAGCAGTACTTC.

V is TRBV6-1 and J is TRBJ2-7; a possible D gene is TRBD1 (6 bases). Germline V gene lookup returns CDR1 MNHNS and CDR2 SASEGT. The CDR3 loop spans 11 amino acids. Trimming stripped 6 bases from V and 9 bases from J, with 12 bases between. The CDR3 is CASSPGARQYF. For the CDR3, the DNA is TGTGCCAGCAGCCCAGGGGCCAGGCAGTACTTC.

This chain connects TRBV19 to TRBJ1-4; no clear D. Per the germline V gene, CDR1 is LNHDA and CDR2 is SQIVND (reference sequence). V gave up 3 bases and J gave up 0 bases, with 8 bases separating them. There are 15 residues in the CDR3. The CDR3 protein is CASSIWAATNEKLFF. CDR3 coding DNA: TGTGCCAGTAGTATCTGGGCAGCAACTAATGAAAAACTGTTTTTT.

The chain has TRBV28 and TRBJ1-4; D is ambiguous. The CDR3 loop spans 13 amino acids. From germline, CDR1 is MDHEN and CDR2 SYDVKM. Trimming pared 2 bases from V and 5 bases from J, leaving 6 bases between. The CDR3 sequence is CASSLIMNEKLFF. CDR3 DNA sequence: TGTGCCAGCAGTTTAATAATGAATGAAAAACTGTTTTTT. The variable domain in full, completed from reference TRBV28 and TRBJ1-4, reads DVKVTQSSRYLVKRTGEKVFLECVQDMDHENMFWYRQDPGLGLRLIYFSYDVKMKEKGDIPEGYSVSREKKERFSLILESASTNQTSMYLCASSLIMNEKLFFGSGTQLSVL.

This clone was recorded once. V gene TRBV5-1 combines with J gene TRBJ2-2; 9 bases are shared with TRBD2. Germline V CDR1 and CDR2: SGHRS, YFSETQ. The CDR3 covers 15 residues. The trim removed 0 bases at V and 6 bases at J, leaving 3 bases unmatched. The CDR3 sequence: CASSLAAGGSGELFF. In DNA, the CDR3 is TGCGCCAGCAGCTTGGCCGCGGGGGGGTCCGGGGAGCTGTTTTTT.

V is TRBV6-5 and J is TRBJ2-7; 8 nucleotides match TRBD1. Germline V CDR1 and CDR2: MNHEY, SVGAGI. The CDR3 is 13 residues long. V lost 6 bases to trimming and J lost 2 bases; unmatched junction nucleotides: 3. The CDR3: CASRLQGAYEQYF. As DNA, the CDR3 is TGTGCCAGCAGGCTACAGGGGGCCTACGAGCAGTACTTC.

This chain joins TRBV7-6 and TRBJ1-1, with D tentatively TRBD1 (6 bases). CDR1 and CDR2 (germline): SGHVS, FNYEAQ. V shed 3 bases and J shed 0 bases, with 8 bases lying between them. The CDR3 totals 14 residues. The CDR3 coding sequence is TGTGCCAGCAGCTTTGGGGGCATGAACACTGAAGCTTTCTTT. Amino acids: CASSFGGMNTEAFF. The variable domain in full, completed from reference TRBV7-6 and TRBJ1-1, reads GAGVSQSPRYKVTKRGQDVALRCDPISGHVSLYWYRQALGQGPEFLTYFNYEAQQDKSGLPNDRFSAERPEGSISTLTIQRTEQRDSAMYRCASSFGGMNTEAFFGQGTRLTVV.

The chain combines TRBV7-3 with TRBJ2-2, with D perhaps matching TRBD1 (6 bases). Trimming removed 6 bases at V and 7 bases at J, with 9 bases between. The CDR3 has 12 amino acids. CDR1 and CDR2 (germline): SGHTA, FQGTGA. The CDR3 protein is CASRGGIGELFF. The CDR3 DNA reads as TGTGCCAGCAGAGGGGGTATCGGGGAGCTGTTTTTT.

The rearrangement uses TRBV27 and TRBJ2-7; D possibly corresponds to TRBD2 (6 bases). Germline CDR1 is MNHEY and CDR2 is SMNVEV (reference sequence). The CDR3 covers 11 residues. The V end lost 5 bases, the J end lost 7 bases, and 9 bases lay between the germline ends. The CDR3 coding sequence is TGTGCCAGCAGTAAGGGGAGGGAGCAGTACTTC. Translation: CASSKGREQYF.

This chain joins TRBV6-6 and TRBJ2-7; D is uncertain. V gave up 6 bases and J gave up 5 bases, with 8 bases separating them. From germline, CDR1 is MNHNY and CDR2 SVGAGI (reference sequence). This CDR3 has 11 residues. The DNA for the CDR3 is TGTGCCAGCAGCGACATGAACGAGCAGTACTTC. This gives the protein CASSDMNEQYF.

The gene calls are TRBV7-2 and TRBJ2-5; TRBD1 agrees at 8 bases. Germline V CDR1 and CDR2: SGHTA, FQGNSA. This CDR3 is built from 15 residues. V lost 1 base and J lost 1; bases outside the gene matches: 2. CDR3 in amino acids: CASSLEDRAQETQYF. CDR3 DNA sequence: TGTGCCAGCAGCTTAGAGGACAGGGCCCAAGAGACCCAGTACTTC.

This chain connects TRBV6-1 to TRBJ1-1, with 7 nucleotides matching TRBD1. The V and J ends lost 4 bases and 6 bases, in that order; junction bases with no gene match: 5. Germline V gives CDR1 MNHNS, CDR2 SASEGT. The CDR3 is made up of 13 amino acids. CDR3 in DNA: TGTGCCAGCAGTGGCAACAGGGGCTCTGAAGCTTTCTTT. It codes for CASSGNRGSEAFF.

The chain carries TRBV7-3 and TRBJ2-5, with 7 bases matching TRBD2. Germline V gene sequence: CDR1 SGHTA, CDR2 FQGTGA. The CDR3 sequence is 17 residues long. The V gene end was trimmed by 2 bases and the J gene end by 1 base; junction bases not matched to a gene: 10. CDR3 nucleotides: TGTGCCAGCAGCTTAGGGCTAGCGGTCCGGGGCCAAGAGACCCAGTACTTC. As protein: CASSLGLAVRGQETQYF.

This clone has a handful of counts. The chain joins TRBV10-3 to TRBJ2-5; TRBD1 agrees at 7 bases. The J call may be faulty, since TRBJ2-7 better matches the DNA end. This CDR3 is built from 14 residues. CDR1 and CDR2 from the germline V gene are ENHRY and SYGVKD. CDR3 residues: CAIGSPGQQTEQYF. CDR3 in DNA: TGTGCCATCGGATCCCCGGGACAGCAGACCGAGCAGTACTTC.

The CDR3 is CASSVAMNTEAFF. The CDR3 coding sequence is TGTGCCAGCAGTGTAGCCATGAACACTGAAGCTTTCTTT. V is TRBV6-4 and J is TRBJ1-1; no clear D gene. This CDR3 contains 13 residues. Trimming stripped 4 bases from V and 0 bases from J, with 6 bases between. Germline CDR1 MRHNA, CDR2 SNTAGT.

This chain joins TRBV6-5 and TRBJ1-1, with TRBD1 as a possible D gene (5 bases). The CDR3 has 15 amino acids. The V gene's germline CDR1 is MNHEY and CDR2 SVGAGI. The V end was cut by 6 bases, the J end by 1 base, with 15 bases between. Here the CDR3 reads CASSLYGGTNTEAFF. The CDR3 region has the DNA TGTGCCAGCAGCCTTTACGGGGGGACGAACACTGAAGCTTTCTTT.

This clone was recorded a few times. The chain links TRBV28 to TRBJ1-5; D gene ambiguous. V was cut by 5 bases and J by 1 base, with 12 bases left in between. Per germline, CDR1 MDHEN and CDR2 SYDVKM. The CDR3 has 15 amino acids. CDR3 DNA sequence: TGTGCCAGCAGTCCAGGAGGACCCAGCAATCAGCCCCAGCATTTT. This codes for CASSPGGPSNQPQHF.